This T cell receptor beta chain was identified during a study of monozygotic twins with inflammatory bowel disease. This CDR3 contains 13 residues. Germline V gives CDR1 GTSNPN, CDR2 SVGIG (reference sequence). Study observations and caveats: The results supported no single strong signal or clonotype associated with IBD. No repertoire similarity difference was seen between concordant and discordant twins; power was possibly limited.

As to this clonotype: The antigen remains undetermined.

TCRdb reprocessed the 5' RACE reads and reports one entry per CDR3 protein, with no DNA. Recorded for this sample: approximately 330,000 distinct CDR3 sequences. The sequence came from a human donor with ulcerative colitis or Crohn's disease, or a healthy co-twin of an affected twin (not recorded which). The rearrangement links TRBV30 to TRBJ1-6. The sample was blood. The CDR3 region is CAWSEAANSPLHF.